The subject of this entry is one T cell receptor beta chain. The antigen remains unidentified. The length of the CDR3 is 16 residues. V trimming: 11 bases; J trimming: 2 bases; junction bases outside the gene matches: 7. In germline, CDR1 is LNHDA, CDR2 SQIVND (reference sequence). The data belong to a study of shared clonotypes between healthy human individuals. As for the study in general: Donors consisted of a couple of women and a few men between 18 and 49. The study, taken as a whole, reports: When naive CD4 clonotypes were compared across a few donors, about 4.8% were shared. Non-shared clonotypes showed lower generation probabilities than clonotypes common to all four donors.

Clones were sequenced by immunoSEQ multiplex PCR, and TCRdb holds only the in-frame ones, with some missing. The profile shows 2 million to 2.5 million clones, 95% of them singletons. This clonotype was obtained from a man between 18 and 35 years old in good health. The chain employs TRBV19 and TRBJ2-1; 15 bases are a match to TRBD2. Sequencing was performed on naive CD4+ T cells sorted from blood. Subset of the sample: CD45RA+ positively selected. The DNA for the CDR3 is TGTGCCTGCCGGACTAGCGGGAGGGCCGCCTACAATGAGCAGTTCTTC. Its translation: CACRTSGRAAYNEQFF.